This T cell receptor (beta chain) was profiled in a study of cytomegalovirus exposure and HLA in healthy donors. Study-level results: Specificity of a few CMV-associated chains for CMV antigens was verified in vitro. Productive rates of about 87% or about 30% were seen for most TCR beta V segments in an earlier analysis. Several of the most significant clusters were apparently associated with common viral pathogens in a later analysis. Most observed TCR sequences were rare, whereas some public TCRs were detected in many donors.

Trimming removed 5 bases from V and 3 bases from J; junction bases left unmatched: 7. The CDR3 spans 15 residues. Germline values: CDR1 SGHTA, CDR2 FQGNSA. Of note for this clone: Its antigen is not identified.

Researchers ran the PCR with 60 Vbeta and 13 Jbeta primers. Clones were read by immunoSEQ multiplex PCR, and TCRdb kept only the in-frame ones, dropping some. The data contain under 200,000 clones, 80% of them singletons. The sequence derives from a woman aged 45-65 years in good health and CMV-seronegative. The sequencing input was PBMCs. The chain has TRBV7-2 and TRBJ1-5; 7 nucleotides line up with TRBD1. The CDR3 is CASSKSGQINQPQHF. In nucleotides, the CDR3 is TGTGCCAGCAGCAAATCGGGACAGATCAATCAGCCCCAGCATTTT.